This T cell receptor beta chain originates from a study of cytotoxic CD8 clonotypes in ibrutinib-treated CLL. Profiled with immunoSEQ multiplex PCR; TCRdb holds only in-frame clones, not every one. Altogether about 160,000 clones are present, roughly four fifths being singletons, with the ten largest covering around 4.5%. The CDR3 covers 15 residues. Per germline, CDR1 SGHKS and CDR2 YYEKEE (reference sequence). V dropped 1 base and J dropped 5 bases, with 13 bases sitting between them. Many counts were recorded for this clone. This chain uses TRBV5-5 with TRBJ1-5; D is possibly TRBD1 (5 bases). This sequence originates from a human donor with chronic lymphocytic leukemia. The input for sequencing was PBMCs, taken after 24 months of ibrutinib treatment. CDR3 region: CASSLWQGLDQPQHF. As DNA, the CDR3 is TGTGCCAGCAGCTTGTGGCAGGGCCTAGATCAGCCCCAGCATTTT.